The rows below give T cell receptor beta chains drawn from one sample of a study of cytomegalovirus exposure and HLA in healthy donors. Assay used: immunoSEQ multiplex PCR; TCRdb lists only in-frame clones, some missing. The sample includes 100,000 to 120,000 clones, 70% to 85% of them seen just once. Sequenced input: PBMCs. These receptors were collected from a woman aged 18-29 years in good health and CMV-seronegative. Both conserved end residues are trimmed from each CDR3. A D gene is named only where the DNA matches it firmly. The size field is filled for only some rows; it gives once, few, many or a size class.

TRBJ1-1 TRBV4-1 13 TRBD1 - ASSGQGAWGTEAF
TRBJ2-5 TRBV9 13 - - ASSVGSQVQETQY
TRBJ2-2 TRBV2 11 - - ACLASLTGELF
TRBJ2-3 TRBV11-2 14 TRBD2 - ASSGSSGGARDTQY
TRBJ2-3 TRBV5-5 12 - - ASFREGGTDTQY
TRBJ2-5 TRBV10-3 13 - - AISEWGRAQETQY
TRBJ1-5 TRBV19 12 - - ASSIARRRRLQH
TRBJ2-7 TRBV5-4 11 TRBD1 - ASSTGTGYEQY
TRBJ2-5 TRBV2 12 TRBD1 few ASSGGGQGETQY
TRBJ1-1 TRBV19 13 - - ASSFPGQLGTEAF
TRBJ1-5 TRBV4-1 13 TRBD1 - ASSEGQGGMEPQH
TRBJ2-1 TRBV5-4 13 TRBD2 - ATHPRGESDDEQF
TRBJ2-4 TRBV6-1 12 TRBD1 - ASSGQEGGVIQY
TRBJ1-1 TRBV7-3 12 - - ASSPSAGLTEAF
TRBJ1-2 TRBV20-1 9 - - STKGLHGYT
TRBJ1-2 TRBV19 14 - - ASSHHLRQLNYGYT
TRBJ2-6 TRBV27 14 - - ASSSSDSSGANVLT
TRBJ2-5 TRBV29-1 10 TRBD2 - SVLSGVETQY
TRBJ2-3 TRBV5-6 15 - - ASSYDYWGEGTDTQY
TRBJ1-2 TRBV9 14 - - ASSVGLEGSFYGYT
TRBJ1-2 TRBV6-5 13 - - ASSYTITGLRGYT
TRBJ2-1 TRBV6-5 13 - - ASSLAPSSYNEQF
TRBJ2-2 TRBV27 10 - - ASSGLAKELF
TRBJ2-5 TRBV7-9 16 - - ASSSSGFRLTDEETQY
TRBJ1-6 TRBV6-1 15 - - ASSEVRTAWRSSPLH
TRBJ2-7 TRBV2 10 - - ASSGQSYEQY
TRBJ2-7 TRBV4-2 13 - - ASSQGGGSSYEQY
TRBJ2-5 TRBV15 9 - once ATSKGETQY
TRBJ1-2 TRBV5-1 15 TRBD1 - ASSPIYSGTGGEGYT
TRBJ2-2 TRBV5-1 13 TRBD1 - ASSLGTGDTGELF
TRBJ2-3 TRBV2 12 - - ASGGRVITDTQY
TRBJ1-2 TRBV6-4 11 - once ASSDSTGDGYT
TRBJ2-2 TRBV9 16 - once ASSVRKGQGENTGELF
TRBJ1-1 TRBV4-2 15 TRBD1 - ASSLHVQGAANTEAF
TRBJ1-1 TRBV13 14 - - ASSLDWILGDTEAF
TRBJ1-1 TRBV4-1 13 - - ASSQDGGLATEAF
TRBJ1-4 TRBV2 11 TRBD1 - ATNRGQNEKLF
TRBJ1-2 TRBV6-9 11 - - ASSWEFYYGYT
TRBJ1-6 TRBV25-1 10 - - ASSDPRGTLH
TRBJ2-7 TRBV6-6 12 TRBD1 - ASSPGQGGYEQY
TRBJ2-3 TRBV5-4 14 TRBD2 - ASSSGTSGNTDTQY
TRBJ2-7 TRBV5-1 12 TRBD1 - ASSSWTGSHEQY
TRBJ1-6 TRBV13 15 TRBD1 - ASSPGTGSSYNSPLH
TRBJ1-1 TRBV5-1 14 - - ASQNRGFPMNTEAF
TRBJ2-4 TRBV14 15 TRBD1 - ASSPLRDRFAKNIQY
TRBJ1-4 TRBV14 14 - - ASSQNLRGTNEKLF
TRBJ2-7 TRBV27 12 - - ASRRHRDAYEQY
TRBJ2-1 TRBV11-2 11 - few ASSLQGYNEQF
TRBJ2-5 TRBV2 12 - - ASSRGMGGDPQY